Each of the 15 T cell receptor beta chains below was sequenced from the same sample in a study of OX40 agonist ivuxolimab in advanced cancers. Generated by immunoSEQ multiplex PCR, the TCRdb table keeps only in-frame clones and is missing some. The sample carries about 77,000 clones, roughly 91% recorded once. The specimen was CD4+ or CD8+ T cells sorted from blood, collected in a trial of the OX40 agonist ivuxolimab. Source of these receptors: an adult with an advanced solid tumor such as melanoma, head and neck, liver or kidney cancer.

J is TRBJ1-1 and V is TRBV7-8; D uncertain. Germline CDR1 and CDR2: SGHVS and FQNEAQ. V gave up 1 base and J gave up 4 bases, with 7 bases separating them. There are 13 residues in the CDR3. The CDR3 loop is CASSLDPSTEAFF. In DNA, the CDR3 is TGTGCCAGCAGCTTAGACCCTAGCACTGAAGCTTTCTTT.

The V call is TRBV5-1, the J call TRBJ2-3, with D perhaps matching TRBD1 (5 bases). Between the trimmed V and J ends, which lost 1 base and 2 bases, there was a span of 8 bases. There are 14 residues in the CDR3. CDR1 and CDR2 from the germline V gene are SGHRS and YFSETQ. The CDR3 DNA follows: TGCGCCAGCAGCTTGCAGGGTGCCACAGATACGCAGTATTTT. Translation: CASSLQGATDTQYF.

The chain has TRBV19 and TRBJ2-5; 11 positions agree with TRBD2. CDR1 and CDR2 (germline): LNHDA, SQIVND (reference sequence). The J segment lost 8 bases and the V segment lost 2 bases, leaving 7 bases of the junction unmatched. The CDR3 runs 15 residues. The chain's CDR3 is CASSILTSGGRTQYF. The CDR3, as DNA: TGTGCCAGTAGTATATTAACTAGCGGGGGCAGAACCCAGTACTTC.

The CDR3 sequence: CASSERPGDSPLHF. CDR3 coding DNA: TGTGCCAGCAGCGAGCGACCTGGGGATTCACCCCTCCACTTT. V and J are TRBV7-9 and TRBJ1-6; D ambiguous. Germline CDR1 is SEHNR and CDR2 is FQNEAQ (reference sequence). The CDR3 has 14 amino acids. V lost 5 bases to trimming and J lost 8 bases, with 13 bases between them.

In its sample, this clone was seen once. This chain uses TRBV5-8 with TRBJ1-5; D uncertain. CDR1 and CDR2 (germline): SGHTS, YDEGEE. This CDR3 has 13 amino acids. With 3 bases removed from V and 4 bases from J, the gap between germline ends came to 8 bases. CDR3 region: CASSWGMNQPQHF. The CDR3 region has the DNA TGTGCCAGCAGCTGGGGAATGAATCAGCCCCAGCATTTT.

The sample holds one count of this clone. The chain uses TRBV19 and TRBJ2-1, with TRBD2 matching 10 bases. The CDR3 length is 20 residues. CDR1 and CDR2 from the germline V gene are LNHDA and SQIVND (reference sequence). The V segment lost 3 bases and the J segment 0 bases; nucleotides outside the gene matches: 14. This CDR3 reads CASSMRGTSGAKSSYNEQFF. CDR3 bases: TGTGCCAGTAGTATGCGGGGCACTAGCGGGGCCAAGAGCTCCTACAATGAGCAGTTCTTC.

The CDR3 is CASSYRDRGYEQYF. The CDR3 region has the DNA TGTGCCAGCAGTTACCGGGACAGGGGTTACGAGCAGTACTTC. The rearrangement links TRBV6-6 to TRBJ2-7; 10 nucleotides agree with TRBD1. Germline CDR1 is MNHNY and CDR2 is SVGAGI (reference sequence). V shed 2 bases, J shed 4 bases, and the junction held 2 bases outside the gene matches. CDR3 length equals 14 residues.

This clone was counted a single time. V and J are TRBV19 and TRBJ1-2; D gene uncertain. The CDR3 runs 14 residues. The V gene's germline CDR1 is LNHDA and CDR2 SQIVND (reference sequence). Trimming cost V 2 bases and J 6 bases, with 13 bases left between them. CDR3 residues: CASSIRRGLDGYTF. The CDR3 DNA follows: TGTGCCAGTAGTATAAGGCGAGGGTTGGATGGCTACACCTTC.

J is TRBJ2-7 and V is TRBV18; D not certain. The V end lost 5 bases, the J end lost 4 bases, and 12 bases lay between the germline ends. This CDR3 contains 13 residues. The V gene's germline CDR1 is KGHSH and CDR2 LQKENI. The CDR3 DNA follows: TGTGCCAGCTCAGTCTTTAGTGGTTACGAGCAGTACTTC. Amino acid sequence: CASSVFSGYEQYF.

The rearrangement joins TRBV11-2 to TRBJ1-1; 8 bases are a match to TRBD1. The CDR3 sequence is 14 residues long. Germline trimming cut 5 bases from V and 1 base from J; bases unmatched to any gene: 3. Germline V gene sequence: CDR1 SGHAT, CDR2 FQNNGV. CDR3 nucleotides: TGTGCCAGCAGCCCCGGGACAGGGAACACTGAAGCTTTCTTT. The encoded protein is CASSPGTGNTEAFF.

This chain links TRBV9 with TRBJ1-2; 11 bases align to TRBD1. J lost 4 bases, V lost 4 bases, and 12 bases had no gene match. The CDR3 totals 17 residues. The germline gives CDR1 SGDLS, CDR2 YYNGEE. CDR3 loop: CASSPGQGALQFYGYTF. The CDR3 nucleotides read TGTGCCAGCAGCCCCGGACAGGGGGCGCTACAATTCTATGGCTACACCTTC.

For this clone: Germline and junction disagree at one end, which may indicate a read error. The chain employs TRBV7-7 and TRBJ2-5, with D possibly TRBD2 on 6 matching bases. The CDR3 contains 16 residues. CDR1 SSHAT and CDR2 FNYEAQ come from the germline V gene (reference sequence). The CDR3 is CASSFGGGAGQETQYF. CDR3 DNA: TGTGCTAGCAGCTTTGGGGGAGGCGCAGGCCAAGAGACCCAGTACTTC.

The chain is built from TRBV6-1 and TRBJ1-6; 12 bases agree with TRBD1. Per the germline V gene, CDR1 is MNHNS and CDR2 is SASEGT. CDR3 length: 16 amino acids. V gave up 4 bases and J gave up 5 bases; unmatched junction bases: 3. The CDR3 here is CASSGGQGANNSPLHF. The CDR3 nucleotides are TGTGCCAGCAGTGGGGGACAGGGGGCTAATAATTCACCCCTCCACTTT.

This chain uses TRBV18 with TRBJ1-2, with a possible D match to TRBD1 (6 bases). The CDR3 length is 14 residues. CDR1 KGHSH and CDR2 LQKENI come from the germline V gene. V shed 3 bases and J shed 4 bases, with 12 bases lying between them. CDR3: CASSPLDRIYGYTF. CDR3 bases: TGTGCCAGCTCACCCCTGGACAGAATCTATGGCTACACCTTC.

Only one count was recorded for this clone. The chain carries TRBV6-5 and TRBJ2-4; either TRBD1 or TRBD2 may supply D (6 bases each). V shed 2 bases and J shed 5 bases, with 16 bases lying between them. Per germline, CDR1 MNHEY and CDR2 SVGAGI. The length of the CDR3 is 16 residues. The CDR3 protein is CASSYHGGRGQNIQYF. In nucleotides, the CDR3 is TGTGCCAGCAGTTACCACGGGGGCAGGGGACAAAACATTCAGTACTTC.